This T cell receptor beta chain is drawn from a study of T cells in localized non-small cell lung cancer. Generated by immunoSEQ multiplex PCR, the TCRdb table keeps only in-frame clones and is missing some. This table has approximately 89,000 clones, 60% to 85% appearing once. V gave up 5 bases and J gave up 8 bases, with 15 bases separating them. CDR1 is SGHAT and CDR2 is FQNNGV in the germline V gene. The CDR3 has 13 amino acids. The material was PBMCs, obtained before any cancer treatment. The chain employs TRBV11-2 and TRBJ1-1, with TRBD1 as a possible D gene (5 bases). The clonotype was recovered from a man aged 40 to 70 with stage II squamous cell lung carcinoma. CDR3 bases: TGTGCCAGCAGCCCAGGGTTCGTTGGGGAAGCTTTCTTT. Protein: CASSPGFVGEAFF.